This T cell receptor (beta chain) was found in a study of CD8+ T cells in alopecia areata. cDNA serving as the sequencing template came from extracted, reverse transcribed RNA. Measured with immunoSEQ multiplex PCR; TCRdb has only the in-frame clones, and not every one. There are more than 150,000 clones in the sample; approximately 51% occur only once, and about 9.4% lies in the top ten. The CDR3 is 11 residues long. Trimming took off 8 bases at V and 5 bases at J, with 9 bases between the two ends. The germline V gene encodes CDR1 MNHNY and CDR2 SVGAGI (reference sequence). The treatment: oral pan-JAK inhibitor, 5-10 mg twice daily. Obtained from alopecia areata patients were lesional scalp punch biopsies along with peripheral blood.

The clonotype was recovered from a human donor with alopecia areata. The sequences come from CD8+ T cells sorted from blood, collected around week 54, from a patient treated with tofacitinib. This chain connects TRBV6-6 to TRBJ1-2; D is ambiguous. The CDR3 sequence: CASHSRYGYTF. The CDR3 DNA sequence: TGTGCCAGCCATTCTCGGTATGGCTACACCTTC.